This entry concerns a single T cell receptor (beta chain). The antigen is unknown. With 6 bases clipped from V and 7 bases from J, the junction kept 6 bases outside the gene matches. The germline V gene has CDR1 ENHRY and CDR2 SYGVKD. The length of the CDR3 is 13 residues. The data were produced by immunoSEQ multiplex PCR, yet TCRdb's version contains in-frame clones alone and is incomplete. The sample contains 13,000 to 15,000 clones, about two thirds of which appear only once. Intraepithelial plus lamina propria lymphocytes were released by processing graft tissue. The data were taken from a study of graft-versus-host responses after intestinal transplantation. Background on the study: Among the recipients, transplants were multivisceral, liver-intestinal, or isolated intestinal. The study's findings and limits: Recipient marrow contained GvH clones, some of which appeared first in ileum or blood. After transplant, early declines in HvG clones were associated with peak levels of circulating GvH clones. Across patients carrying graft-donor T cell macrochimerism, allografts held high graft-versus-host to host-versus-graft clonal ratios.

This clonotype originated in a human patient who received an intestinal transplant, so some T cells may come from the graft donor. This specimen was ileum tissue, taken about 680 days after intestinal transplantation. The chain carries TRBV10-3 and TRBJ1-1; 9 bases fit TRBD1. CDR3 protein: CAISSGQGSEAFF. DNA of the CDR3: TGTGCCATCAGCTCGGGACAGGGTAGTGAAGCTTTCTTT.